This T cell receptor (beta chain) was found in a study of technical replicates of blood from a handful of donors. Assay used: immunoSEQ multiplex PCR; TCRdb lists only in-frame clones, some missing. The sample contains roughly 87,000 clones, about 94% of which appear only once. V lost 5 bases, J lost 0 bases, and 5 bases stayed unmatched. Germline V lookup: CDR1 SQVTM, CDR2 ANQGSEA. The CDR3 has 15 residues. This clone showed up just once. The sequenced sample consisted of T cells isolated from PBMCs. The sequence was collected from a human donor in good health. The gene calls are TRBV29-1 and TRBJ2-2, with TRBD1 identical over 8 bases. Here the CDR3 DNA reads TGCAGCGTTTTACAGGGGGTTGCGAACACCGGGGAGCTGTTTTTT. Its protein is CSVLQGVANTGELFF.